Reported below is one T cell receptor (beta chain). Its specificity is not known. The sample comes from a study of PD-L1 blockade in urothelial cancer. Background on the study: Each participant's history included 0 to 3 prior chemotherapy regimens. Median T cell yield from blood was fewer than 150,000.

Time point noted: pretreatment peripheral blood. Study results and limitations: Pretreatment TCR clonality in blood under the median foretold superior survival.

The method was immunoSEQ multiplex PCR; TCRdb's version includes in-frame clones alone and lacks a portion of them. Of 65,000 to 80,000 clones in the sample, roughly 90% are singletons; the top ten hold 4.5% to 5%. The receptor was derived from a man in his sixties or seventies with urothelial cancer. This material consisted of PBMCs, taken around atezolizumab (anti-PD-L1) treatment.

The CDR3 DNA follows: TGTGCCAGCAGCGACTTCGTAGTTGTGGATACGCAGTATTTT. Translation gives CASSDFVVVDTQYF. J is TRBJ2-3 and V is TRBV2; D remains unclear. Between the trimmed V and J ends, which lost 6 bases and 6 bases, there was a span of 16 bases. Germline CDR1 reads SNHLY; CDR2 reads FYNNEI. The CDR3 has 14 amino acids.